This TCR beta chain was profiled in a study of T cell responses to AZD1222 COVID-19 vaccine. Study-wide results and caveats: Seropositive at baseline were only five or six AZD1222 recipients. Donors were largely white British and mainly female; clonal diversity was possibly underestimated. Along spike, vaccine-associated CD4 TCRs were found throughout, with dominance at 160-218 and 743-854.

Assay: immunoSEQ multiplex PCR; the TCRdb copy retains only in-frame clones and omits some. The profile shows fewer than 120,000 clones, around 80% of them singletons. Notes on this clone: The antigen remains unidentified.

Germline V CDR1 and CDR2: LNHDA, SQIVND (reference sequence). The V end was cut by 8 bases, the J end by 4 bases, with 9 bases between. CDR3 length: 13 amino acids. The sequence came from an adult in good health. The V gene is TRBV19, the J gene TRBJ1-6; D not certain. The starting material was peripheral blood, obtained on day 0 of AZD1222 vaccination. The CDR3 here is CASCGDYNSPLHF. For the CDR3, the DNA is TGTGCCAGTTGCGGGGATTATAATTCACCCCTCCACTTT. The full variable domain, with the rest looked up from reference TRBV19 and TRBJ1-6, is DGGITQSPKYLFRKEGQNVTLSCEQNLNHDAMYWYRQDPGQGLRLIYYSQIVNDFQKGDIAEGYSVSREKKESFPLTVTSAQKNPTAFYLCASCGDYNSPLHFGNGTRLTVT.